This is a list of T cell receptor beta chains from one sample in a study of regulatory T cells in long-lasting Graves disease. One entry per CDR3 protein results from TCRdb running MiXCR on the multiplex PCR reads. The repertoire holds about 400,000 distinct CDR3 sequences, with around 16% as singletons. These data also featured in a second study, about T cells in Graves' hyperthyroidism and ophthalmopathy.

This specimen consisted of peripheral blood mononuclear cells (PBMCs), obtained at new diagnosis, from a patient treated with antithyroid drugs. These receptors came from a woman in her forties with Graves disease. CDR3s include the opening cysteine and the closing phenylalanine or tryptophan. The D gene is left open where the match is weak. The size entry is marked missing in some rows and otherwise reads once, few, many or a size class.

>many|TRBV28|NA|16|TRBJ2-1
CASSLSRGAPRDEQFF
TGTGCCAGCAGTTTATCCCGTGGGGCCCCTCGGGATGAGCAGTTCTTC
>many|TRBV5-1|TRBD2|16|TRBJ2-7
CASSPDGASGAYEQYF
TGCGCCAGCAGCCCGGACGGCGCTAGCGGGGCCTACGAGCAGTACTTC
>NA|TRBV3-1|TRBD2|16|TRBJ2-3
CASSRMGLGSVDTQYF
TGTGCCAGCAGCCGCATGGGACTAGGGTCGGTCGATACGCAGTATTTT
>NA|TRBV14|NA|17|TRBJ2-3
CASSPYGGGISTDTQYF
TGTGCCAGCAGCCCCTATGGAGGGGGGATTAGCACAGATACGCAGTATTTT
>many|TRBV11-2|TRBD2|16|TRBJ2-7
CASSSLAGTSVYEQYF
TGTGCCAGCAGCTCCCTGGCAGGGACTAGCGTATACGAGCAGTACTTC
>many|TRBV13|NA|13|TRBJ2-7
CASSLGRRLEQYF
TGTGCCAGCAGCTTAGGCCGACGCCTCGAGCAGTACTTC
>many|TRBV10-3|NA|13|TRBJ2-7
CAIAGTTLNEQYF
TGTGCCATCGCTGGGACAACCTTGAACGAGCAGTACTTC
>many|TRBV12-5|TRBD1|13|TRBJ1-1
CTSGSLSGTGIFF
TGTACTAGTGGTTCTCTATCCGGGACAGGGATTTTCTTT
>few|TRBV10-3|NA|13|TRBJ1-1
CAIRGKANAEAFF
TGTGCCATCAGGGGGAAGGCGAACGCTGAAGCTTTCTTT
>many|TRBV5-1|NA|15|TRBJ2-2
CASSIGTQNTGELFF
TGCGCCAGCAGCATCGGGACACAGAACACCGGGGAGCTGTTTTTT
>many|TRBV2|NA|12|TRBJ1-3
CASRTQGNTIYF
TGTGCCAGCAGGACACAAGGAAACACCATATATTTT
>many|TRBV12-3/TRBV12-4|NA|13|TRBJ2-7
CASIQWGTDEQYF
TGTGCCAGCATCCAATGGGGGACCGACGAGCAGTACTTC
>many|TRBV28|NA|14|TRBJ2-5
CASSLQGEGETQYF
TGTGCCAGCAGTTTACAAGGCGAGGGAGAGACCCAGTACTTC
>NA|TRBV3-2|NA|12|TRBJ1-1
CAKDNMNTEAFF
TGTGCCAAAGACAACATGAACACTGAAGCTTTCTTT
>few|TRBV28|NA|14|TRBJ1-2
CASSLGPRDYGYTF
TGTGCCAGCAGCCTTGGCCCTCGCGACTATGGCTACACCTTC
>many|TRBV11-2|NA|15|TRBJ2-5
CASSLDRDPRETQYF
TGTGCCAGCAGCTTAGACCGGGACCCCAGAGAGACCCAGTACTTC
>few|TRBV10-1|NA|14|TRBJ2-2
CASSDRPNTGELFF
TGCGCCAGCAGTGACAGGCCGAACACCGGGGAGCTGTTTTTT
>many|TRBV6-2/TRBV6-3|NA|17|TRBJ2-1
CASSTPPKRSRGNEQFF
TGTGCCAGCAGTACACCTCCTAAAAGGAGTCGTGGCAATGAGCAGTTCTTC
>many|TRBV19|TRBD2|13|TRBJ2-7
CASTQAGVYEQYF
TGTGCCAGTACCCAAGCGGGAGTCTACGAGCAGTACTTC
>many|TRBV27|NA|18|TRBJ2-1
CASSLFGGGAVDVNEQFF
TGTGCCAGCAGTTTATTCGGAGGGGGCGCGGTGGATGTGAATGAGCAGTTCTTC